This T cell receptor (beta chain) was captured by sequencing in a study of cytomegalovirus exposure and HLA in healthy donors (dated by TCRdb to 2017 to 2019). Context from the whole study: An earlier analysis of some 550 of the donors reported about 290 Gb of sequence data and 117 million unique TCR beta sequences from about 180 million T cells. In a later genetic analysis, genome-wide SNP genotypes for about three fifths of the 666 donors were used, and that subset was treated as a discovery cohort. Donor age, sex, ethnicity and CMV serostatus were collected together with the repertoire data. Using immunosequencing, the study profiled T cell repertoires from 500 to 800 subjects and related those repertoires to cytomegalovirus serostatus. Several DR-DQ haplotypes were treated as single units for association and clustering because of strong linkage in the cohort. The aim of the study was to test whether cataloging public T cell receptors could identify signatures of past pathogen exposure. Both class I and class II loci were covered by HLA typing, at four-digit resolution. In the later analysis, no new phenotypic data were used to find candidate immune exposures; instead, reliance was placed on TCR beta sequences and their occurrence across donors. All discovery cohort repertoires had been generated on a single sequencing platform. Typing coverage varied by locus: about 620-630 donors for A, B, C, DRB1 and DQB1; roughly 560 for DQA1; approximately 610 for DPA1; approximately 470 for DPB1. High-throughput TCR immunosequencing, statistical association of individual TCRs with disease status, and machine learning were combined to predict cytomegalovirus infection status. Across under 500 genotyped donors of the cohort, an average of about 240,000 unique TCR beta nucleotide sequences per donor were sequenced, and 15% to 20% of those sequences were non-productive. Along with the approximately 650-subject first cohort, a separate validation cohort of over a hundred different subjects was used. An early release that covered about 600 HLA-typed donors contained approximately 300 gigabases of sequencing data and 85 million to 100 million unique TCR sequences. Of the approximately 400 genotyped donors, approximately 80% fell in the genetic ancestry cluster associated with self-reported Caucasian donors. To decide whether each TCR beta V gene segment behaved as functional or pseudogenic, an earlier analysis of several hundred of the donors relied on high-throughput TCR beta sequencing. A later analysis re-analyzed previously published TCR beta repertoires from hundreds of donors and added high-resolution HLA genotyping to study TCR occurrence patterns.

The cohort comprised some 730 healthy bone marrow donors. At the time of sampling, all cohort members were nominally healthy, though unrecorded immune exposures were likely present. The donor tested CMV seronegative, placing the donor among the 300 to 450 seronegative members of the cohort. A peripheral blood sample was provided by each donor, and peripheral blood mononuclear cells were used for TCR beta sequencing. Genomic DNA extraction from the blood cell samples was performed with the Qiagen DNeasy Blood Extraction Kit. The study at large found these results: In a later genetic analysis, fewer N-insertions in productive TCRs were reported among donors in an Asian-associated ancestry cluster than the 666-donor mean. A further reported finding was that TCR beta sequences accurately predicted the HLA-A and HLA-B alleles for most subjects in the first cohort. Several of the top co-occurrence clusters appeared to be linked to parvovirus B19, influenza, CMV and Epstein-Barr virus, according to a later analysis. The study listed approximately 150 TCR beta chains as associated with cytomegalovirus. In a later analysis, most CMV-associated TCR beta chains were found to appear HLA-restricted, with HLA associations seemingly driven largely by CMV exposure. For the cohort, immune exposure information was limited to CMV serostatus. V-gene and J-gene trimming of TCR beta chains was associated with a missense DCLRE1C variant in a later genetic analysis, and the association was replicated in an independent cohort. The sequencing pipeline was judged likely to have produced a cluster of highly shared sequence variants as a technical artifact. In this cohort, only TCR beta chains were sequenced, and detectable features were limited by the absence of alpha or paired-chain data. Specific HLA alleles were associated with some 15,000 TCR beta sequences at a false discovery rate of 0.05 in a later analysis. Compared with equally common non-associated chains, HLA-associated TCR beta chains in a later analysis were more clonally expanded and had lower generation probabilities. Sequencing depth was assumed to be roughly uniform across donors in the presence/absence analyses, though that assumption may not hold. Assigning TCR associations to individual alleles was difficult when HLA alleles, especially DR and DQ, strongly co-occurred. Because HLA typing was unavailable for some donors at each locus, only the typed subset was used in association tests. Linkage disequilibrium might explain the correlated functional status among segregating V segments, but an unknown experimental factor could not be excluded. In both the original and validation cohorts, the classifier was reported to diagnose cytomegalovirus status with high specificity and sensitivity. According to the authors, the approach could potentially be generalized to other disease states and immunological phenotypes. About 17 rarely observed V segments, including chromosome 9 orphons, were excluded from the earlier analysis of approximately 600 of the donors because counts were too low. Across donors, most TCR sequences were observed very rarely, whereas some public TCRs were present in many individuals. In vitro tests confirmed that a few of the cytomegalovirus-associated TCR beta chains recognize cytomegalovirus antigens. According to a later analysis, TCR association rates differed among HLA loci, with DRB1 alleles showing the most associated TCRs and HLA-C alleles showing the fewest. An earlier analysis of 587 of the donors showed that most TCR beta V segments appeared in productive rearrangements either about 90% or about 30% of the time, which broadly matched IMGT annotations.

Libraries were prepared through the immunoSEQ multiplex PCR assay. The multiplex PCR relied on a mix of 60 forward primers for TCR Vbeta segments and 13 reverse primers for TCR Jbeta segments. The CDR3 region of rearranged TCR beta genes was amplified from genomic DNA by a multiplex PCR assay. The Illumina HiSeq System was used to sequence the amplified TCR beta libraries as 87-base-pair reads. Per the authors' processing: In a later analysis, tens of millions of unique TCR beta chains were counted across the 690 or so repertoires, and roughly 10 million of these chains were shared by at least two donors. Raw reads were error-corrected and collapsed into unique sequences by a nearest-neighbor algorithm in which closely related sequences were merged to remove PCR and sequencing errors. V, D and J gene segments were assigned by aligning CDR3 sequences to IMGT reference sequences. For a sequence to be retained, a match of at least six nucleotides was required to both a V gene segment and a J gene segment. A rearrangement was called productive if the CDR3 had no stop codons and remained in frame with V and J, and every other rearrangement was called non-productive. Following IMGT convention, CDR3 was defined as the stretch from the second conserved V-encoded cysteine to the conserved J-encoded phenylalanine. Sequences without an unambiguous match to a single V gene segment were excluded from the earlier analysis of 500 to 700 of the donors. An earlier analysis of approximately 590 of the donors called V segments functional above 56.7% productive rearrangements and segregating when the between-donor standard deviation exceeded 5%. A statistical classification framework was built to diagnose cytomegalovirus status from the catalog of TCR beta chain sequences. V and J gene assignment, in a later analysis, came from comparing TCR nucleotide sequences with IMGT/GENE-DB human TR gene sequences. The TCRdist pipeline was used in a later analysis to assign CDR3 sequences and most-parsimonious VDJ recombination scenarios. In a later analysis, each TCR beta chain was defined by its CDR3 amino acid sequence together with its V-gene family, and reads without a unique V-gene family were excluded. To address suspected cross-contamination and a sequencing artifact, a later analysis removed 550 to 750 highly shared, low-generation-probability nucleotide sequences. A later analysis calculated a clonal expansion index for each public chain from normalized within-repertoire ranks of inferred template counts. Generation probabilities in a later analysis came from a VDJ recombination model fitted to out-of-frame rearrangements, and those results were checked against IGoR. In a later analysis, hypergeometric tests were used to score TCR-TCR, TCR-HLA and TCR-CMV co-occurrence, with a repertoire-size bias correction applied to TCR pairs. To estimate false discovery rates, a later analysis permuted the HLA or CMV assignments 20 times. In a later analysis, co-occurring TCRs were grouped using DBSCAN, with TCRdist sequence similarity added in when clustering inside HLA-allele-positive subsets. Co-occurrence clustering excluded repertoires with fewer than 30,000 or more than 120,000 public chains, plus five with anomalous nucleotide sharing. The table was pulled from immuneACCESS by TCRdb, which kept in-frame rearrangements only. Such tables lose some clones; where checked, under half of the loss comes from unresolved V genes, and the rest has no known cause. V and J calls plus clone size are reproduced from that table; the DNA served to infer D and trimming. The sample table holds approximately 140,000 clones, of which 83% were seen once. The top ten clonotypes cover roughly 1.2% of the sample.

For this clone: This receptor's antigen is unknown. One base away there is no much larger clone; base qualities are not given.

The sequence was obtained from a girl aged 2 to 10 in good health and CMV-seronegative. Material for sequencing was PBMCs.

The CDR3 amino acid sequence is: CASSFGSTDTQYF. The sequenced DNA: TGTGCCAGCAGCTTCGGGAGCACAGATACGCAGTATTTT. The sequence joins TRBV5-4 to TRBJ2-3; the D gene is not confidently resolved. From the cysteine up to the phenylalanine, the CDR3 has a length of 13 residues. CDR3 DNA only is kept here, 39 bases in frame from base 1. CDR1 and CDR2 were assigned from the germline V gene (reference sequence) as SGHNT and YYREEE. Trimming at the junction amounts to 2 bases on V and 0 bases on J, and the germline ends lie 4 bases apart.